The clone carrying this TCR beta chain was detected many times. The target antigen is unknown. This specimen comes from a study of breast tumors, draining lymph nodes, adjacent tissues. Via MiXCR, TCRdb re-called the multiplex PCR reads, giving one row per CDR3 protein. Among about 100,000 distinct CDR3 sequences listed, around 20% were seen once. The CDR3 length is 14 residues. Germline V lookup: CDR1 SGHTS, CDR2 YDEGEE. The V and J ends lost 4 bases and 2 bases respectively, with 11 bases between them. Regarding the study as a whole: Tumor T cell lymph node origin was a supported hypothesis, not proven. Data fit most tumor T cells coming from lymph node, expanding in tumor.

Axillary draining lymph nodes of breast cancer patients supplied the node samples. Sequencing used axillary lymph node tissue. The chain links TRBV5-8 to TRBJ2-3; possible D gene TRBD1, 6 bases. This TCR was recovered from a female donor with breast cancer. Some clones in this sample may be carry-over from other donors' samples. The CDR3 is CASSPDRFTDTQYF. In DNA form, the CDR3 reads TGTGCCAGCAGCCCCGACAGGTTCACAGATACGCAGTATTTT. Together with reference TRBV5-8 and TRBJ2-3, the CDR3 gives the full variable domain: EAGVTQSPTHLIKTRGQQATLRCSPISGHTSVYWYQQALGLGLQFLLWYDEGEERNRGNFPPRFSGRQFPNYSSELNVNALELEDSALYLCASSPDRFTDTQYFGPGTRLTVL.